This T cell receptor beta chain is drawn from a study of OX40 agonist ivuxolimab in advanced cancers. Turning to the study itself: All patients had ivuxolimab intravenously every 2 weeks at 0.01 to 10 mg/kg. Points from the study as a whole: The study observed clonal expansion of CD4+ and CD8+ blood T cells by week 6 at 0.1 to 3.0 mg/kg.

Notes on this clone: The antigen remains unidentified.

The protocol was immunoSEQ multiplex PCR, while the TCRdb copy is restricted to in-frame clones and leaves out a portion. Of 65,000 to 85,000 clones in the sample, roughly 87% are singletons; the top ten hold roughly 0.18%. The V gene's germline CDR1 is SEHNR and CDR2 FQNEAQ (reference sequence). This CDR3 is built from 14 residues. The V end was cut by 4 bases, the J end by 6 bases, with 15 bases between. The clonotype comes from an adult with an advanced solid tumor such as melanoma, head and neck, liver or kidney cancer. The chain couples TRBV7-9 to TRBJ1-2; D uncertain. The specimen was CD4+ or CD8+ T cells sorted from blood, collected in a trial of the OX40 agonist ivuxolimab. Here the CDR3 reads CASSSGHARDGYTF. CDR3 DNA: TGTGCCAGCAGCTCCGGGCACGCCCGGGATGGCTACACCTTC.